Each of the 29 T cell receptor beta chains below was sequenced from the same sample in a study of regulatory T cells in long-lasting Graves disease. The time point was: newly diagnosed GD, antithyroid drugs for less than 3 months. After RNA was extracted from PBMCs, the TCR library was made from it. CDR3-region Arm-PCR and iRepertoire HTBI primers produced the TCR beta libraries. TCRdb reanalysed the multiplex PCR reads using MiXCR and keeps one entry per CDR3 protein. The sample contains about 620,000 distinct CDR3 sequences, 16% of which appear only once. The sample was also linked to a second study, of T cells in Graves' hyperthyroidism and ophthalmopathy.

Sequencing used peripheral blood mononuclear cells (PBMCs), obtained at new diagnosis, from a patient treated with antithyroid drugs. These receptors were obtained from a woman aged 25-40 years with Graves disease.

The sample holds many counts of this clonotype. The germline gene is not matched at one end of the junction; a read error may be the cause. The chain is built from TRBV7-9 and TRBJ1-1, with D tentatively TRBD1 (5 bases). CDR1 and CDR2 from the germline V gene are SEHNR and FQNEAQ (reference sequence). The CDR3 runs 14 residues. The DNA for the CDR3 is TGTGCCAGCAGCTTTGACAGTCCAACCCGAGGCGTAAACTTT. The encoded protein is CASSFDSPTRGVNF.

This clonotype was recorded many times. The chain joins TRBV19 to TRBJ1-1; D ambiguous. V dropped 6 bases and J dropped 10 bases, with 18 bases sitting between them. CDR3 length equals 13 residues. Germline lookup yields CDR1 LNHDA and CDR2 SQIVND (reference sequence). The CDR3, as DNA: TGTGCCAGTAGCCCGGCTTTGGGTGTACGAGCTTTCTTT. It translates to CASSPALGVRAFF.

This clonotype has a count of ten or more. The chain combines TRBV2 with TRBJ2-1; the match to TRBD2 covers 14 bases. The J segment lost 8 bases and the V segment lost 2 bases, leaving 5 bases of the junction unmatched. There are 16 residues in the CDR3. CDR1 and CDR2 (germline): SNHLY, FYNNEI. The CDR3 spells CASSEWGTSGSDEQFF. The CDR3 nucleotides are TGTGCCAGCAGTGAATGGGGGACTAGCGGGAGTGATGAGCAGTTCTTC.

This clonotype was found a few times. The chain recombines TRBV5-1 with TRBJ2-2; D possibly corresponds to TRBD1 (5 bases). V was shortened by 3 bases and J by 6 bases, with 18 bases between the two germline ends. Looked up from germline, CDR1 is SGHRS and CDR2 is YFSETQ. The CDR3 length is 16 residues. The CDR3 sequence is CASSWVGQPGPGELFF. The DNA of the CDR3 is TGCGCCAGCAGCTGGGTCGGACAACCTGGCCCCGGGGAGCTGTTTTTT.

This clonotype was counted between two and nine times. CDR3 DNA sequence: TGTGCCAGCAGCTTAGTAGAATTCTCTGGAAACACCATATATTTT. Its protein product is CASSLVEFSGNTIYF. V usage is TRBV7-9 and J usage is TRBJ1-3; D remains unclear. V was trimmed by 1 base and J by 0 bases, leaving 7 bases between them. The CDR3 length is 15 residues. The V gene's germline CDR1 is SEHNR and CDR2 FQNEAQ (reference sequence).

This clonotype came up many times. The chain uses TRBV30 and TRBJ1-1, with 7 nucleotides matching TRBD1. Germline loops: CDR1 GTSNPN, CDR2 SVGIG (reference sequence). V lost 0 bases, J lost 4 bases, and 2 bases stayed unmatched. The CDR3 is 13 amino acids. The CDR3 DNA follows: TGTGCCTGGAGTGTAGGGGGCAGCACTGAAGCTTTCTTT. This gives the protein CAWSVGGSTEAFF.

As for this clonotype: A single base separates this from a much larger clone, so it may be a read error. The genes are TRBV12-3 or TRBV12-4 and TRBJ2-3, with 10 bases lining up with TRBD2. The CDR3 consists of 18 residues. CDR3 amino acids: CAGSLAGGLASFTDTQYF. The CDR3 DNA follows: TGTGCCGGCAGTTTAGCGGGGGGACTAGCGAGCTTCACAGATACGCAGTATTTT.

The CDR3: CASSGTGLAGGDEQFF. In nucleotides, the CDR3 is TGTGCCAGCAGTGGGACCGGGCTAGCGGGAGGCGATGAGCAGTTCTTC. This sequence joins TRBV11-3 and TRBJ2-1; the match to TRBD2 covers 11 bases. V shed 6 bases, J shed 8 bases, and the junction held 12 bases outside the gene matches. The V gene's germline CDR1 is SGHNT and CDR2 YENEEA. The CDR3 is 16 residues long.

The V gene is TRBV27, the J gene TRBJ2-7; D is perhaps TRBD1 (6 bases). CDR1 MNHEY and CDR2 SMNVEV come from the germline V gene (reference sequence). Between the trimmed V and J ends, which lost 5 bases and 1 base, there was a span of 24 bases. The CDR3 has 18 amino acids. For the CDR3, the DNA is TGTGCCAGCAGTCGCCTATTAACACGGGACATTCTTTCCTACGAGCAGTACTTC. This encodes CASSRLLTRDILSYEQYF.

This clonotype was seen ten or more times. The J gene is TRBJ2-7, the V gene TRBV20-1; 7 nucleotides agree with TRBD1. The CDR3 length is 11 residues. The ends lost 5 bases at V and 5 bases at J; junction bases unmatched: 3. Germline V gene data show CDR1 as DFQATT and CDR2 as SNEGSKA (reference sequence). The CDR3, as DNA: TGCAGTGCTGGGACAGTCCACGAGCAGTACTTC. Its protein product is CSAGTVHEQYF.

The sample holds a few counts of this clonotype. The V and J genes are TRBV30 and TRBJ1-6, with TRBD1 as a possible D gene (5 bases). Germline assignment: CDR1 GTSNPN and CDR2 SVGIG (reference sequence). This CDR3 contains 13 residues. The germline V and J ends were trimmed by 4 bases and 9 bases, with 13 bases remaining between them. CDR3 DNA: TGTGCCTGGAAAGATGACAGAGCTTCACCCCTCCACTTT. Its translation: CAWKDDRASPLHF.

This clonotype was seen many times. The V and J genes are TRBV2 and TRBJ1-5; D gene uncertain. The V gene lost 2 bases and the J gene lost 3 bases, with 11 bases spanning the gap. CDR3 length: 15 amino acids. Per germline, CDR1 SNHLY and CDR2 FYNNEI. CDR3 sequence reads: CASSEPSVPNQPQHF. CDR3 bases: TGTGCCAGCAGTGAACCCTCAGTCCCCAATCAGCCCCAGCATTTT. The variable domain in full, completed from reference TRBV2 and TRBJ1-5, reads EPEVTQTPSHQVTQMGQEVILRCVPISNHLYFYWYRQILGQKVEFLVSFYNNEISEKSEIFDDQFSVERPDGSNFTLKIRSTKLEDSAMYFCASSEPSVPNQPQHFGDGTRLSIL.

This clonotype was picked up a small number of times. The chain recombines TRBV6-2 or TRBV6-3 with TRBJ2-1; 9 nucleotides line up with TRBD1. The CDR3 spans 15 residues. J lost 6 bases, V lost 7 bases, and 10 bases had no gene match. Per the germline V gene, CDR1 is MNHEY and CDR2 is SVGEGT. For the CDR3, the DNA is TGTGCCAGCAATAACCCCGGGACAGGGACCAATGAGCAGTTCTTC. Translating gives CASNNPGTGTNEQFF.

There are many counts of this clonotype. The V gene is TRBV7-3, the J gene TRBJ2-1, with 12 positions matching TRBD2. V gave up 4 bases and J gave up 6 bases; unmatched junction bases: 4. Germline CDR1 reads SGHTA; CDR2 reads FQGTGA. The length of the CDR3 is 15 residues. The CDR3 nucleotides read TGTGCCAGCAGCTCCCTAGCGGGAGGGGGCAATGAGCAGTTCTTC. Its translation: CASSSLAGGGNEQFF.

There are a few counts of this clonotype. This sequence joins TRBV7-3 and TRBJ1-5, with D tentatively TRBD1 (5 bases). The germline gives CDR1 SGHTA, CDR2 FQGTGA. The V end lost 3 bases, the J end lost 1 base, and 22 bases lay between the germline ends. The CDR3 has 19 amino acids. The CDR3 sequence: CASSLSGQPRLGSNQPQHF. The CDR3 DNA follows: TGTGCCAGCAGCTTGAGCGGACAACCCAGGCTTGGGAGCAATCAGCCCCAGCATTTT. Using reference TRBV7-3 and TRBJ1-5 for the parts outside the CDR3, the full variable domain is GAGVSQTPSNKVTEKGKYVELRCDPISGHTALYWYRQSLGQGPEFLIYFQGTGAADDSGLPNDRFFAVRPEGSVSTLKIQRTERGDSAVYLCASSLSGQPRLGSNQPQHFGDGTRLSIL.

The CDR3, as DNA: TGCGCCAGCAGCTTGGTCCAGCGGGGGAGGGCCGATACGCAGTATTTT. Translating it yields CASSLVQRGRADTQYF. The V and J genes are TRBV5-1 and TRBJ2-3, with 8 bases lining up with TRBD2. The CDR3 spans 16 residues. Trimming at V came to 0 bases and at J to 6 bases, leaving 9 bases not matched to a gene. Germline-derived CDR1 and CDR2 are SGHRS and YFSETQ.

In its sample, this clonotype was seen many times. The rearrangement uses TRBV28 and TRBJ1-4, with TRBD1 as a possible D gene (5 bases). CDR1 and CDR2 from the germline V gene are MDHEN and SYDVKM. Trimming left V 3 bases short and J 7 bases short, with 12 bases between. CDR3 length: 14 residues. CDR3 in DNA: TGTGCCAGCAGTTTTGGGGGGTCCGGTGAAAAACTGTTTTTT. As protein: CASSFGGSGEKLFF.

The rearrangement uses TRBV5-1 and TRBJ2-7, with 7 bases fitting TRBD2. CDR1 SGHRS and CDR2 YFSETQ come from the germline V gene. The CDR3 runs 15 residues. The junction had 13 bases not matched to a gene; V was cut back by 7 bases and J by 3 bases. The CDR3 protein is CASGPSGIGVYEQYF. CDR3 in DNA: TGCGCCAGCGGGCCCAGCGGGATTGGGGTCTACGAGCAGTACTTC.

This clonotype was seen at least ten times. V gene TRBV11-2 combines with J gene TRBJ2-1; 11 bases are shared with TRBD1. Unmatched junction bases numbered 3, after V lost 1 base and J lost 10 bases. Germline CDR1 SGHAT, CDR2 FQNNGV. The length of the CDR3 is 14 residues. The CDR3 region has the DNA TGTGCCAGCAGCTTAGTGGGACAGGGGGACGAGCAGTTCTTC. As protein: CASSLVGQGDEQFF.

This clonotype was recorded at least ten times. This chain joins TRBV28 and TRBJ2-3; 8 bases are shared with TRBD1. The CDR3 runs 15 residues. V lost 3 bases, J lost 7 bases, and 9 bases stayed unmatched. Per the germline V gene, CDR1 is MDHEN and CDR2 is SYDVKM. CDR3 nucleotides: TGTGCCAGCAGTTTCTTGGACAGGGCGGCGAATACGCAGTATTTT. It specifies CASSFLDRAANTQYF.

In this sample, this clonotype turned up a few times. CDR3 protein: CANRGQPGQPQHF. CDR3 nucleotide sequence: TGTGCCAACCGGGGTCAGCCGGGTCAGCCCCAGCATTTT. This chain joins TRBV10-3 and TRBJ1-5; D gene uncertain. The CDR3 is made up of 13 amino acids. Trimming cost V 10 bases and J 6 bases, with 16 bases left between them. CDR1 ENHRY and CDR2 SYGVKD come from the germline V gene.

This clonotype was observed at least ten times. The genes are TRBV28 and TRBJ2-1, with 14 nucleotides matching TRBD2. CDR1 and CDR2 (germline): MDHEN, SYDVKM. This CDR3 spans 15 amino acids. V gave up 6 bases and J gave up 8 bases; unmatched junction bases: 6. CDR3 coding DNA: TGTGCCAGCAGCCGAGGGACTAGCGGGAGCTATGAGCAGTTCTTC. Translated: CASSRGTSGSYEQFF. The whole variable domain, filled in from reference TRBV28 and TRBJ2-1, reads DVKVTQSSRYLVKRTGEKVFLECVQDMDHENMFWYRQDPGLGLRLIYFSYDVKMKEKGDIPEGYSVSREKKERFSLILESASTNQTSMYLCASSRGTSGSYEQFFGPGTRLTVL.

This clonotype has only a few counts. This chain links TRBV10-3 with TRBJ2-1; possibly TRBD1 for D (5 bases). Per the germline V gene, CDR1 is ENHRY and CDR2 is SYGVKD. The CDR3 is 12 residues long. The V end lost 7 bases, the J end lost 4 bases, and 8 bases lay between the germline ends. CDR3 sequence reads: CAIMNRYNEQFF. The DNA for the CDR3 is TGTGCCATCATGAACAGGTACAATGAGCAGTTCTTC.

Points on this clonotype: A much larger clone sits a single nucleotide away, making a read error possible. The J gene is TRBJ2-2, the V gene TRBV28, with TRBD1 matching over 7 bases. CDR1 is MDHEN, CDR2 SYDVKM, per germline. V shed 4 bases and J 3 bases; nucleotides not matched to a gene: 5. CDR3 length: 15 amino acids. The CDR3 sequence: CASSSTGDDTGELFF. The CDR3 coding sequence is TGTGCCAGCAGTTCCACAGGGGATGACACCGGGGAGCTGTTTTTT.

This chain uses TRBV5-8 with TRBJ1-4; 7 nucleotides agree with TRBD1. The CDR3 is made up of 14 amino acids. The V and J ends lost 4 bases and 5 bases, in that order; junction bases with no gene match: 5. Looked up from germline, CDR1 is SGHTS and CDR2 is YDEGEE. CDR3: CASSARDRNEKLFF. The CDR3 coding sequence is TGTGCCAGCAGCGCCCGGGACAGAAATGAAAAACTGTTTTTT.

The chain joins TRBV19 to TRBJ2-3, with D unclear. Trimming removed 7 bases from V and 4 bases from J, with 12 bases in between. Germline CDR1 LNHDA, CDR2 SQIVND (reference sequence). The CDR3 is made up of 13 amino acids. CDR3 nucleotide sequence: TGTGCCAGTACCCCCCTCGGTGCAGATACGCAGTATTTT. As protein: CASTPLGADTQYF.

CDR3 loop: CASSPAGQGVLYTF. The CDR3 DNA reads as TGTGCCAGCAGTCCTGCGGGACAGGGTGTGTTGTACACCTTC. J is TRBJ1-2 and V is TRBV6-2 or TRBV6-3; TRBD1 matches at 9 bases. The germline gives CDR1 MNHEY, CDR2 SVGEGT. The CDR3 covers 14 residues. V shed 5 bases, J shed 11 bases, and the junction held 12 bases outside the gene matches.

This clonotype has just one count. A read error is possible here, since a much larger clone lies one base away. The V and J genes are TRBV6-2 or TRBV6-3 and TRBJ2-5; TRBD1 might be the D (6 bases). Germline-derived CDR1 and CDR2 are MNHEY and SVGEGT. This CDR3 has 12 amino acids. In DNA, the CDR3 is TGTGTCAGTAGATCACAGGGAGAGACCCAGTACTTC. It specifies CVSRSQGETQYF.

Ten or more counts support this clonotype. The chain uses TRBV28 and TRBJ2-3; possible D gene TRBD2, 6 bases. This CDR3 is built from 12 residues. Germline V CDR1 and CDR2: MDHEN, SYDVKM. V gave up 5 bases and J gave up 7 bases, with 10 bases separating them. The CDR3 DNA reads TGTGCCAGCAGTGGCGGGATTTATACGCAGTATTTT. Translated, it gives CASSGGIYTQYF. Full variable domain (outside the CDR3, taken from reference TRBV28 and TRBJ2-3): DVKVTQSSRYLVKRTGEKVFLECVQDMDHENMFWYRQDPGLGLRLIYFSYDVKMKEKGDIPEGYSVSREKKERFSLILESASTNQTSMYLCASSGGIYTQYFGPGTRLTVL.